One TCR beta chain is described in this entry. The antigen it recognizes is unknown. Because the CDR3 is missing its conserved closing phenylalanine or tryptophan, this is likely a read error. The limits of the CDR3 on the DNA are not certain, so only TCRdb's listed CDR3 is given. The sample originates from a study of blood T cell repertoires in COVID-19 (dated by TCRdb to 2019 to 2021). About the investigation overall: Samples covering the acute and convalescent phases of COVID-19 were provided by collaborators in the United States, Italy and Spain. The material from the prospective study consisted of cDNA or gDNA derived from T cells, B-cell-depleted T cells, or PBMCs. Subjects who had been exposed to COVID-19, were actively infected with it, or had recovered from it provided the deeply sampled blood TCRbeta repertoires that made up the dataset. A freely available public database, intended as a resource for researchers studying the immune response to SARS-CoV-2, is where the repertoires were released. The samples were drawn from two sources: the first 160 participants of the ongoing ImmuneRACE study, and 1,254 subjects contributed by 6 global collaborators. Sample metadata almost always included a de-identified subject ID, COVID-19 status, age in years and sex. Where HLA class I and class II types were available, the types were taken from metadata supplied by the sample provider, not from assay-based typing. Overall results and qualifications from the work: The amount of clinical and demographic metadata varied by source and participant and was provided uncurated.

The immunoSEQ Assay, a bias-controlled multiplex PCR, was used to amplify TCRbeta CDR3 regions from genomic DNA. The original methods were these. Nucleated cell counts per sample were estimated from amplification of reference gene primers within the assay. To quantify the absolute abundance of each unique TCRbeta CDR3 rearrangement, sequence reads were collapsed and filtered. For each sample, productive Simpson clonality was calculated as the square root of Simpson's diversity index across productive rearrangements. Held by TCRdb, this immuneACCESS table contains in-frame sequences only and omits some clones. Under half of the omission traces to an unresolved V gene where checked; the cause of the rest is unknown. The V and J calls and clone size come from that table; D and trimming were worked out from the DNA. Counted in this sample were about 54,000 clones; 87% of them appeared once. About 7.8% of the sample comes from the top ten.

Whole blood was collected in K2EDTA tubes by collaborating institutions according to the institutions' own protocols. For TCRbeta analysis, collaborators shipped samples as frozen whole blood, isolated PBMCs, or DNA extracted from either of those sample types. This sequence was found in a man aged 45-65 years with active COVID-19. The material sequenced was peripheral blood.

Here the CDR3 is given as CASSRIDSTFGQGI. The chain is made from TRBV28 and TRBJ1-1; the DNA was not compared with TRBD1, the D call given in the table. Per the germline V gene, MDHEN is the CDR1 and SYDVKM is the CDR2. The CDR3 region is 14 residues in length, termini included.